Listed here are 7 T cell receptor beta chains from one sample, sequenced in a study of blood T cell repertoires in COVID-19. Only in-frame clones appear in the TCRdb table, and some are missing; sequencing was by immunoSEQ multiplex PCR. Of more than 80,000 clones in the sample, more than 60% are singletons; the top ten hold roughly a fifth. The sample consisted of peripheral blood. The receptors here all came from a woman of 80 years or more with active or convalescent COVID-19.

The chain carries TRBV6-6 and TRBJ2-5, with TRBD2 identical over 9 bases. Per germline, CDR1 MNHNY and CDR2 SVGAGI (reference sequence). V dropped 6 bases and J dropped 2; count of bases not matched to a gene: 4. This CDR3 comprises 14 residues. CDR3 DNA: TGTGCCAGCAGGACTAGCGGACGACAAGAGACCCAGTACTTC. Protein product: CASRTSGRQETQYF.

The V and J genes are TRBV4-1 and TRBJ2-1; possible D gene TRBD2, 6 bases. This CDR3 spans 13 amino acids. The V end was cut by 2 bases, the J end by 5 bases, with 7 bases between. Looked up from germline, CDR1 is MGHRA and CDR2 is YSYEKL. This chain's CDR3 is CASSQTGDNEQFF. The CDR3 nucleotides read TGCGCCAGCAGCCAAACGGGGGACAATGAGCAGTTCTTC.

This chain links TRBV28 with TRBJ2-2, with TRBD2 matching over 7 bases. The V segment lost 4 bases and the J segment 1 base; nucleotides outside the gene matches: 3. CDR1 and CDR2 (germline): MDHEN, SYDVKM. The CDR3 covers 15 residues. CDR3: CASSSGGRNTGELFF. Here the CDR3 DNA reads TGTGCCAGCAGTTCAGGCGGGAGGAACACCGGGGAGCTGTTTTTT.

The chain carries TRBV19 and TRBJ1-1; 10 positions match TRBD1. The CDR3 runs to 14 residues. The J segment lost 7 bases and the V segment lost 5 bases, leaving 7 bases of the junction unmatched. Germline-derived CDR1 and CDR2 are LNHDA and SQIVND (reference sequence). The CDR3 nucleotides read TGTGCCAGTAGTGACCCGGGACAGGGGTTTGAAGCTTTCTTT. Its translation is CASSDPGQGFEAFF.

In DNA form, the CDR3 reads TGTGCCAGCAGCTCCCCGGGACTAGCGGGGGAGGAGCAGTTCTTC. Its translation is CASSSPGLAGEEQFF. V and J are TRBV7-6 and TRBJ2-1; 14 nucleotides match TRBD2. With V trimmed by 4 bases and J by 10 bases, 6 bases remained unmatched. This CDR3 region has 15 residues. The germline gives CDR1 SGHVS, CDR2 FNYEAQ.

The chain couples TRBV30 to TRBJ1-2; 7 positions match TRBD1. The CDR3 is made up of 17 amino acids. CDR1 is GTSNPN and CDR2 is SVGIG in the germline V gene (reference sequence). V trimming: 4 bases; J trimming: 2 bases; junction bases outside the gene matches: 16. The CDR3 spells CAWTGGQWSHGNYGYTF. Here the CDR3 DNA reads TGTGCCTGGACTGGGGGACAGTGGAGTCACGGGAACTATGGCTACACCTTC.

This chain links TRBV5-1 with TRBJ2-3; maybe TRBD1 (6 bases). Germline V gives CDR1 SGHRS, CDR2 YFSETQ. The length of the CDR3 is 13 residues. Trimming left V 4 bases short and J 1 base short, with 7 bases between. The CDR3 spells CASSEGGTDTQYF. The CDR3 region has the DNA TGCGCCAGCAGCGAGGGGGGCACAGATACGCAGTATTTT.